This TCR beta chain came from a study of cytomegalovirus exposure and HLA in healthy donors. Study results and limitations: Later work associated 17,000 or so TCR beta sequences with HLA alleles at 0.05 false discovery rate.

V lost 5 bases, J lost 2 bases, and 6 bases stayed unmatched. The germline gives CDR1 GTSNPN, CDR2 SVGIG (reference sequence). The CDR3 extends over 13 amino acids. This clone was observed a few times. Its antigen is not known. 13 Jbeta primers and 60 Vbeta primers were used for the PCR. TCRdb keeps only in-frame clones here, not all; method: immunoSEQ multiplex PCR. The sample contains 120,000 or so clones, approximately 10% of which appear only once. Source material: PBMCs. J is TRBJ2-7 and V is TRBV30; 7 nucleotides align to TRBD1. The receptor comes from a woman in her late teens or twenties in good health and CMV-seropositive. The CDR3: CAWARDRAYEQYF. The CDR3 nucleotides are TGTGCCTGGGCCCGGGACAGAGCCTACGAGCAGTACTTC.